These T cell receptor beta chains were read from a single sample in a study of cytomegalovirus exposure and HLA in healthy donors. Only in-frame clones appear in the TCRdb table, and some are missing; sequencing was by immunoSEQ multiplex PCR. The sample holds more than 90,000 clones; nearly 80% are singletons and the top ten take about 3.3%. The sequencing sample was made of PBMCs. These TCRs come from a woman aged 35 to 49 in good health and CMV-seronegative. Each CDR3 is given without its conserved first and last residue.

j_call cdr3_length v_call cdr3_aa
TRBJ1-4 14 TRBV27 ASSKTVLATNEKLF
TRBJ2-1 12 TRBV4-3 ASSQRGSNNEQF
TRBJ2-1 13 TRBV7-2 ASSLVGQGAYEQF
TRBJ2-7 17 TRBV21-1 ASSKACRILKGPSYEQY
TRBJ1-1 11 TRBV27 ASSLRAPFEAF
TRBJ2-2 13 TRBV19 ASSKIDREAGELF
TRBJ2-3 15 TRBV7-9 ASSFLPPGLAEVAQY
TRBJ2-1 13 TRBV9 ASSASGTPYNEQF
TRBJ2-7 13 TRBV21-1 ASSMAGGISYEQY
TRBJ2-1 12 TRBV30 AWRRGQGGDEQF
TRBJ1-2 10 TRBV29-1 SVDREDYGYT
TRBJ2-3 13 TRBV28 ASTPWTDRGDTQY
TRBJ1-1 14 TRBV18 ASSPSLTGLNTEAF
TRBJ1-6 12 TRBV6-5 ASSPDPGSSPLH
TRBJ2-3 13 TRBV2 ASRSRRGGRDTQY
TRBJ2-7 13 TRBV27 ASSPDTPTLYEQY
TRBJ1-1 10 TRBV30 AWRRRNTEAF
TRBJ1-1 12 TRBV15 ATSRDNRAGKAF
TRBJ1-4 13 TRBV5-1 ASSAKQGANEKLF
TRBJ1-6 15 TRBV5-1 ASSLAGTGSYNSPLH
TRBJ2-6 16 TRBV5-8 ASSIPGQAYSGANVLT
TRBJ1-6 13 TRBV15 ATSRDQGGNSPLH
TRBJ1-1 11 TRBV27 ASSLQGGTEAF
TRBJ2-2 14 TRBV18 ASSPLDRVITGELF
TRBJ1-3 12 TRBV27 ASSLTGLGNTIY
TRBJ2-7 11 TRBV28 ASSTSGGYEQY
TRBJ2-1 13 TRBV10-3 AISESRGSYNEQF
TRBJ2-1 13 TRBV7-9 ASSLGLAGLGEQF
TRBJ2-1 17 TRBV5-1 ASSLSGTSGRSAYNEQF
TRBJ1-2 11 TRBV6-4 ASSAGGFYGYT
TRBJ1-3 15 TRBV18 ASSPPISLGAGNTIY
TRBJ2-1 11 TRBV2 ASSAESYNEQF
TRBJ2-7 11 TRBV5-1 ASRPGTDREQY
TRBJ1-5 13 TRBV28 ASSLTGGGNQPQH
TRBJ2-7 12 TRBV7-2 ASSRDRSSYEQY
TRBJ1-5 11 TRBV6-1 ASTGQGTQPQH
TRBJ2-1 13 TRBV6-1 ASTQGTSGSDEQF
TRBJ1-5 13 TRBV2 ASSQEGGVGQPQH